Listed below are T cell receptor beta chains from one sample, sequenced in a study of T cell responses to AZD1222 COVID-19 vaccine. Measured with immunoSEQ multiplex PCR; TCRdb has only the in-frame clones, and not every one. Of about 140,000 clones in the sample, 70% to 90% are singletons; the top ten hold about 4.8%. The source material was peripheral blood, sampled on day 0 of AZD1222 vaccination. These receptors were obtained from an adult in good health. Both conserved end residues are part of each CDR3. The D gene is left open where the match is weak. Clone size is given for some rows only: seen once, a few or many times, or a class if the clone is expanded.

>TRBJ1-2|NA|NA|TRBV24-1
CATSDFEESNYGYTF
TGTGCCACCAGTGATTTCGAGGAATCGAACTATGGCTACACCTTC
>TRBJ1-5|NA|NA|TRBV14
CASRRQLQPQHF
TGTGCCAGCAGAAGACAGTTGCAGCCCCAGCATTTT
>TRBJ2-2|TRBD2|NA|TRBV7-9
CASGGRRGAERNSGELFF
TGTGCCAGCGGGGGACGGCGGGGGGCCGAACGGAACTCCGGGGAGCTGTTTTTT
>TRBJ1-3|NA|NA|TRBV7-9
CASSPADFTIYF
TGTGCCAGCAGTCCGGCGGATTTCACCATATATTTT
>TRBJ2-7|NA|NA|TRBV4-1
CASSQGLVSSYEQYF
TGCGCCAGCAGCCAAGGGCTAGTTTCCTCCTACGAGCAGTACTTC
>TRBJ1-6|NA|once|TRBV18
CASSTRSYNSPLHF
TGTGCCAGCTCAACCCGCTCCTATAATTCACCCCTCCACTTT
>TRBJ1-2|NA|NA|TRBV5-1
CASSFGTDERANYGYTF
TGCGCCAGCAGCTTCGGGACGGACGAGAGAGCTAACTATGGCTACACCTTC
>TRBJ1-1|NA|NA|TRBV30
CAGRGAVMNTEAFF
TGTGCCGGGCGAGGTGCGGTGATGAACACTGAAGCTTTCTTT
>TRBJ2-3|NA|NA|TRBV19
CASSSWVGGTDTQYF
TGTGCCAGTAGTAGCTGGGTCGGGGGCACAGATACGCAGTATTTT
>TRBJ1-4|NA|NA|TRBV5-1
CASSYNGGNEKLFF
TGCGCCAGCAGCTATAACGGGGGGAATGAAAAACTGTTTTTT
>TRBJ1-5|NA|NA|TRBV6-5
CASSKQGTHQPQHF
TGTGCCAGCAGTAAACAGGGTACCCATCAGCCCCAGCATTTT
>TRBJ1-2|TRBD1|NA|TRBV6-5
CASSSWTGKGYTF
TGTGCCAGCAGTTCCTGGACAGGGAAGGGCTACACCTTC
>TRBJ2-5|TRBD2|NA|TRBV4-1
CASSLALAGGPGETQYF
TGCGCCAGCAGCCTTGCGCTAGCGGGGGGCCCGGGGGAGACCCAGTACTTC
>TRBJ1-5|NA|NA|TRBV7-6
CASSLLGDQPQHF
TGTGCCAGCAGCTTACTAGGAGATCAGCCCCAGCATTTT
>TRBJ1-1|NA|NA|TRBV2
CASSEAGTEAFF
TGTGCCAGCAGTGAAGCGGGCACTGAAGCTTTCTTT
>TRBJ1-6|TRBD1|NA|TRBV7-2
CASSFDRGLEPLHF
TGTGCCAGCAGCTTTGACAGGGGGTTGGAACCCCTCCACTTT
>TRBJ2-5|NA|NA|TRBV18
CASSPRKRGGETQYF
TGTGCCAGCTCACCACGGAAAAGGGGCGGAGAGACCCAGTACTTC
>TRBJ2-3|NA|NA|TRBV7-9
CASSLRGEASDTQYF
TGTGCCAGCAGCCTTAGGGGGGAGGCCTCAGATACGCAGTATTTT
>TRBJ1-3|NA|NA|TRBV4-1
CASSAKSGNTIYF
TGCGCCAGCAGCGCCAAGTCTGGAAACACCATATATTTT
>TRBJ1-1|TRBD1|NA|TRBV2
CASQGAVNTEAFF
TGTGCCAGCCAGGGGGCGGTGAACACTGAAGCTTTCTTT
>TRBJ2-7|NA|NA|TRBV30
CAWSEVDEQYF
TGTGCCTGGAGTGAGGTGGACGAGCAGTACTTC
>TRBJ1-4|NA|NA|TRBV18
CASSPQGEDEKLFF
TGTGCCAGCTCACCACAGGGTGAGGATGAAAAACTGTTTTTT